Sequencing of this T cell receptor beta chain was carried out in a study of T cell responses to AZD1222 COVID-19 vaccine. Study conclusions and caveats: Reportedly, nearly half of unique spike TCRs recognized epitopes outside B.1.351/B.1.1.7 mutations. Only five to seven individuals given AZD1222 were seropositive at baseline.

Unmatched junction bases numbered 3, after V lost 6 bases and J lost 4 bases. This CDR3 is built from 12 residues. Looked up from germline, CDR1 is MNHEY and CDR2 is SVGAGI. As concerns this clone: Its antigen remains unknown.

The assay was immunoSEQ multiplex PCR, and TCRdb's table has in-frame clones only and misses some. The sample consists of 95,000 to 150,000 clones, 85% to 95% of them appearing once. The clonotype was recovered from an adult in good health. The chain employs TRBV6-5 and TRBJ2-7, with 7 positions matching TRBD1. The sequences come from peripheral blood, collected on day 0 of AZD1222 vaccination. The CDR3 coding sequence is TGTGCCAGCAGCGCACAGGGGTACGAGCAGTACTTC. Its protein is CASSAQGYEQYF.